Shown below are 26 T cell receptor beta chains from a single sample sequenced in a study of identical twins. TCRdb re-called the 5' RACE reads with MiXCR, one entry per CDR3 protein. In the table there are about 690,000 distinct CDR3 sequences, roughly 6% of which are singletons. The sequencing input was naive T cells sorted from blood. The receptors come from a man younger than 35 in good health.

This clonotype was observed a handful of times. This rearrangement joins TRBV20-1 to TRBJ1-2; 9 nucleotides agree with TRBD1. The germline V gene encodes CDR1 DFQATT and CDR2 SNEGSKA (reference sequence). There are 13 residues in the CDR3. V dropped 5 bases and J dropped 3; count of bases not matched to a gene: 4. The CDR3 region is CSAPDRGDYGYTF. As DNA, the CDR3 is TGCAGTGCTCCGGACAGGGGAGACTATGGCTACACCTTC.

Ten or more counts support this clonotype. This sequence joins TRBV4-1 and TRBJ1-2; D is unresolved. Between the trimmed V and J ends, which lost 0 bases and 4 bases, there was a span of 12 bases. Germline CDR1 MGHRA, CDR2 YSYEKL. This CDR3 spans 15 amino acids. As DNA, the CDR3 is TGCGCCAGCAGCCAAGATTCTCGGGCGGCCTATGGCTACACCTTC. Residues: CASSQDSRAAYGYTF.

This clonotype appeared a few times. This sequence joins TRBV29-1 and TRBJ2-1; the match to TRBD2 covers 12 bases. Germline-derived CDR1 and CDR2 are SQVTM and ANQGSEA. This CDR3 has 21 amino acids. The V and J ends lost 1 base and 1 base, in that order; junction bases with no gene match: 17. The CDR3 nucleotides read TGCAGCGTTGAAGGTGGTGCGGGGTGGGCTAGCGGGAGGGTGTCCTACAATGAGCAGTTCTTC. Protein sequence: CSVEGGAGWASGRVSYNEQFF.

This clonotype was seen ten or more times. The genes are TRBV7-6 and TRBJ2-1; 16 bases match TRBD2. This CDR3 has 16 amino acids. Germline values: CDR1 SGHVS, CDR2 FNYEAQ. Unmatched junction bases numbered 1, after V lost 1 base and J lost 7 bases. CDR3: CASSLGGLAGGNEQFF. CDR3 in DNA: TGTGCCAGCAGCTTAGGGGGACTAGCGGGAGGGAATGAGCAGTTCTTC.

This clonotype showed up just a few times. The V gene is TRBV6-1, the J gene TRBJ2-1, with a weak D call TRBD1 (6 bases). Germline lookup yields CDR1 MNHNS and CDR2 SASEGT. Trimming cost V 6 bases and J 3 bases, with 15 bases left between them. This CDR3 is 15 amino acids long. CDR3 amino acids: CASRPRDILYNEQFF. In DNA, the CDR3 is TGTGCCAGCAGGCCTCGGGACATACTCTACAATGAGCAGTTCTTC.

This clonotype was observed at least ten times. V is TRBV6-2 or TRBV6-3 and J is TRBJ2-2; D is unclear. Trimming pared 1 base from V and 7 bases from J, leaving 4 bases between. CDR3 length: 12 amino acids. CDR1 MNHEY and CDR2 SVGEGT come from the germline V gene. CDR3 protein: CASSYLIGELFF. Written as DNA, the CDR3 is TGTGCCAGCAGTTACTTGATCGGGGAGCTGTTTTTT.

The DNA of the CDR3 is TGTGCCAGCTCGCAAAGGACAACAGGGAGGGGAGAGACCCAGTACTTC. Its translation is CASSQRTTGRGETQYF. The rearrangement links TRBV18 to TRBJ2-5; a weak D match, TRBD2 (7 bases). V gave up 6 bases and J gave up 4 bases, with 21 bases separating them. Germline lookup yields CDR1 KGHSH and CDR2 LQKENI. The CDR3 loop spans 16 amino acids.

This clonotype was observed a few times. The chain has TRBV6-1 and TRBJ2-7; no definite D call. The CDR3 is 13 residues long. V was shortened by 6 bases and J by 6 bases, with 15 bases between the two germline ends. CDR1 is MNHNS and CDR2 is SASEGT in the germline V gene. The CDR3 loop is CASSTAQVGEQYV. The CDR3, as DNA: TGTGCCAGCAGCACTGCCCAGGTGGGCGAGCAGTACGTC.

CDR3 sequence reads: CASSSPGGFPYEQYF. In DNA form, the CDR3 reads TGTGCCAGCAGTTCCCCCGGGGGATTCCCCTACGAGCAGTACTTC. The V call is TRBV27, the J call TRBJ2-7; TRBD2 is a possible D gene (6 bases). The CDR3 extends over 15 amino acids. V lost 4 bases and J lost 2, with 15 bases in between. Germline CDR1 MNHEY, CDR2 SMNVEV (reference sequence).

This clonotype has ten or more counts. The CDR3 spells CSARDQAPGYTF. CDR3 DNA sequence: TGCAGTGCTAGAGATCAGGCACCTGGCTACACCTTC. This sequence joins TRBV20-1 and TRBJ1-2; D gene ambiguous. There are 12 residues in the CDR3. V gave up 0 bases and J gave up 7 bases, with 9 bases separating them. Per the germline V gene, CDR1 is DFQATT and CDR2 is SNEGSKA (reference sequence).

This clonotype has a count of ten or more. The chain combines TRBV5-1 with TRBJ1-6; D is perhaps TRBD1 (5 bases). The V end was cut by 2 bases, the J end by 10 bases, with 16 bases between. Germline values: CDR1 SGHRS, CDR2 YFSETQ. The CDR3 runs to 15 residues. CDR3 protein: CASSLSGAERSPLHF. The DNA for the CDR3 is TGCGCCAGCAGCTTATCCGGGGCCGAACGATCACCCCTCCACTTT.

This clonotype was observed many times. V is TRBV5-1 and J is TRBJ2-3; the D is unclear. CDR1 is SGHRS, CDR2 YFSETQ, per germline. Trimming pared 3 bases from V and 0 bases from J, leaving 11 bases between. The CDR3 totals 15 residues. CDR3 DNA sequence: TGCGCCAGCAGCTATGGAGCAGCTAGCACAGATACGCAGTATTTT. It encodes CASSYGAASTDTQYF.

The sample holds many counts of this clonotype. In DNA, the CDR3 is TGCAGCGTTGAACTCCCCCCGGGGCGGGAGGGCCAGTACAATGAGCAGTTCTTC. It specifies CSVELPPGREGQYNEQFF. The chain has TRBV29-1 and TRBJ2-1, with TRBD2 matching over 9 bases. V trimming: 2 bases; J trimming: 4 bases; junction bases outside the gene matches: 15. The CDR3 has 18 amino acids. The V gene's germline CDR1 is SQVTM and CDR2 ANQGSEA.

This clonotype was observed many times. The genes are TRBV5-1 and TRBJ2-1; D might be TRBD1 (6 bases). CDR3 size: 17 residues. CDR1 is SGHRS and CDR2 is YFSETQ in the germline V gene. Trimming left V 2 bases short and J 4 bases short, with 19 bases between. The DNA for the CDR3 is TGCGCCAGCAGCTTCCCCCCGGCAGGGGCCATATACAATGAGCAGTTCTTC. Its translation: CASSFPPAGAIYNEQFF.

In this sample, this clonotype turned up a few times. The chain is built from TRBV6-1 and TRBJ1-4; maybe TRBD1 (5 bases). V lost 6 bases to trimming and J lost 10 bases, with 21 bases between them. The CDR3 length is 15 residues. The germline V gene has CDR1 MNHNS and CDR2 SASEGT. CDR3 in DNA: TGTGCCAGCAGCCTCTCCAGCGGGGCTATAGGAAAACTGTTTTTT. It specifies CASSLSSGAIGKLFF.

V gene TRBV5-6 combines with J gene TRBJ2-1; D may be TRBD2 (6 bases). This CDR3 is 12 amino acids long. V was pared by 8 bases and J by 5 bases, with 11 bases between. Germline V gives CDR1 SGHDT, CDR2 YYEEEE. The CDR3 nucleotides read TGTGCCAGTAAGACGGGGGACAATGAGCAGTTCTTC. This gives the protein CASKTGDNEQFF.

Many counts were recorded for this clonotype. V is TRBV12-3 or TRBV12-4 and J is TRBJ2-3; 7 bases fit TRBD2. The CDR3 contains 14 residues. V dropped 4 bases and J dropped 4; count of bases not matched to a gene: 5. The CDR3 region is CASSSDAGADTQYF. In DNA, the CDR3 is TGTGCCAGCAGTTCCGATGCGGGAGCAGATACGCAGTATTTT.

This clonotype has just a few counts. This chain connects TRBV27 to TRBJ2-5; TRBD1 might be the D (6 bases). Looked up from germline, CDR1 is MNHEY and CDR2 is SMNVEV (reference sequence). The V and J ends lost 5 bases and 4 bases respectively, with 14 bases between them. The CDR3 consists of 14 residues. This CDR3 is CASSPGQVLETQYF. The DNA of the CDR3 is TGTGCCAGCAGTCCGGGACAAGTATTAGAGACCCAGTACTTC.

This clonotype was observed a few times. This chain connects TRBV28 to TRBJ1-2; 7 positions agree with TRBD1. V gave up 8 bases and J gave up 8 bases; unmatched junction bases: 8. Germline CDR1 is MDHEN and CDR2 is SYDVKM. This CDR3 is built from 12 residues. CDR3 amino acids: CASPDRAGGYTF. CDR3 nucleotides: TGTGCCAGCCCAGACAGGGCGGGGGGCTACACCTTC.

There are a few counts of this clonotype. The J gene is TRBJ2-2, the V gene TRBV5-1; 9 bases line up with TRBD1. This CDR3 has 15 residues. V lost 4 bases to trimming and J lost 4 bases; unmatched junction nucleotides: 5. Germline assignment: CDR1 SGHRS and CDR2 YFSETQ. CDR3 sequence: CASSAGQGTTGELFF. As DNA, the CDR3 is TGCGCCAGCAGCGCGGGACAGGGTACCACCGGGGAGCTGTTTTTT.

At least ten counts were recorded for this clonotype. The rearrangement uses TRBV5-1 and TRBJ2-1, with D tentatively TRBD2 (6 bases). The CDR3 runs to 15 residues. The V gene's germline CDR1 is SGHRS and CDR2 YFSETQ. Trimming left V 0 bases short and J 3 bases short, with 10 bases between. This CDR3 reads CASSLGVADYNEQFF. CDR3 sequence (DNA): TGCGCCAGCAGCTTGGGGGTAGCGGACTACAATGAGCAGTTCTTC.

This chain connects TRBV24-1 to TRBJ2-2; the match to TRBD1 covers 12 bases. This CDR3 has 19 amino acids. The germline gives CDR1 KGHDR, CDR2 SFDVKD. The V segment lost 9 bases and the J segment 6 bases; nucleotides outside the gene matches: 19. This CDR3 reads CATRRKPGQGAGSSGELFF. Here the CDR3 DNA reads TGTGCCACCCGACGAAAGCCGGGACAGGGGGCCGGGAGCTCCGGGGAGCTGTTTTTT.

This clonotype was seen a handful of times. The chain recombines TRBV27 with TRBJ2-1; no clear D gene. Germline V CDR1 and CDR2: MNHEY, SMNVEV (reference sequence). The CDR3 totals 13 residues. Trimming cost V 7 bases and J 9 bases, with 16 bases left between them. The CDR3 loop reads CASKTGARGEQFF. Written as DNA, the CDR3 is TGTGCCAGCAAAACGGGTGCCCGAGGTGAGCAGTTCTTC.

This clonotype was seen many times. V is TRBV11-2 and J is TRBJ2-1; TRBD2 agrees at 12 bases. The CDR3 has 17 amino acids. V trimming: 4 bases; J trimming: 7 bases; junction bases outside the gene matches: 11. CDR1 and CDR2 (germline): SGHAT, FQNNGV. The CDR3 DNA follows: TGTGCCAGCAGCTCCCCCGGGATCACTAGCGGGAGGAATGAGCAGTTCTTC. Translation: CASSSPGITSGRNEQFF.

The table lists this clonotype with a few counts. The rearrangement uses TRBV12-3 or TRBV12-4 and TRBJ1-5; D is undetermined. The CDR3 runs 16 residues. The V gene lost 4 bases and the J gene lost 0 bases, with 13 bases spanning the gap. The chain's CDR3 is CASSSRGALSNQPQHF. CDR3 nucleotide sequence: TGTGCCAGCAGTTCCCGTGGAGCCCTTAGCAATCAGCCCCAGCATTTT.

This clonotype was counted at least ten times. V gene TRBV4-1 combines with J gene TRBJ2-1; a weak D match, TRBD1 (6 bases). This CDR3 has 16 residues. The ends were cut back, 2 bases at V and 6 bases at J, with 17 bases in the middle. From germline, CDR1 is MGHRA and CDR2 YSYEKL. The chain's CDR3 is CASSQHAEDSFNEQFF. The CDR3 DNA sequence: TGCGCCAGCAGCCAACATGCGGAGGACAGCTTCAATGAGCAGTTCTTC.